This TCR beta chain was sequenced in a study of cytomegalovirus exposure and HLA in healthy donors (TCRdb year 2017). At the level of the whole study: According to an earlier analysis of around 600 of the donors, some 180 million T cells yielded some 120 million unique TCR beta sequences and approximately 280 Gb of sequence data. An early release covering some 640 HLA-typed donors comprised approximately 290 gigabases of sequencing data and around 80 million unique TCR sequences. Of the approximately 400 genotyped donors, 75% to 85% were placed in the genetic ancestry cluster associated with self-reported Caucasian donors. The aim of the study was to test whether cataloging public T cell receptors could identify signatures of past pathogen exposure. The study used immunosequencing to profile the T cell repertoires of approximately 690 subjects and linked those repertoires to cytomegalovirus serostatus. Besides the first cohort of approximately 670 subjects, a separate validation cohort made up of some 110 different subjects was used. To predict cytomegalovirus infection status, the study brought together high-throughput TCR immunosequencing, statistical association of individual TCRs with disease status, and machine learning. In a later analysis, previously published TCR beta repertoires from 550 to 750 donors were re-analyzed and high-resolution HLA genotyping was added so that TCR occurrence patterns could be studied. In the later analysis, no new phenotypic data were used to find candidate immune exposures; instead, reliance was placed on TCR beta sequences and their occurrence across donors. An earlier analysis of approximately 500 of the donors applied high-throughput TCR beta sequencing to assess whether each TCR beta V gene segment acted as functional or pseudogenic. Donor age, sex, ethnicity and CMV serostatus were collected together with the repertoire data. A later genetic analysis took genome-wide SNP genotypes for about 65% of the 666 donors and used that subset as a discovery cohort. All discovery cohort repertoires had been generated using a single sequencing platform. HLA typing covered class I and class II loci at four-digit resolution. Typing coverage differed by locus: A, B, C, DRB1 and DQB1 were typed in about 620-630 donors, DQA1 in 500 to 550, DPA1 in around 610, and DPB1 in approximately 450. Four to six DR-DQ haplotypes were handled as single units for association and clustering, since linkage in the cohort was strong. Among about 370 genotyped donors of the cohort, an average of about 240,000 unique TCR beta nucleotide sequences was sequenced per donor, of which about 20% were non-productive. Broad study findings and their caveats: Because HLA typing was missing for some donors at each locus, association tests included only the typed subset. A few of the identified cytomegalovirus-associated TCR beta chains were confirmed in vitro to be specific for cytomegalovirus antigens. A further reported finding was that TCR beta sequences accurately predicted the HLA-A and HLA-B alleles for most subjects in the first cohort. In a later analysis, TCR association rates were found to vary across HLA loci, with the most associated TCRs seen for DRB1 alleles and the fewest for HLA-C alleles. An association between a missense DCLRE1C variant and V-gene and J-gene trimming of TCR beta chains was found in a later genetic analysis and replicated in an independent cohort. According to a later analysis, most CMV-associated TCR beta chains appeared to be HLA-restricted, and the HLA associations seemed to be driven largely by CMV exposure. Linkage disequilibrium might explain the correlated functional status among segregating V segments, but an unknown experimental factor could not be ruled out. The cohort was sequenced for TCR beta chains only, and without alpha or paired-chain data the features that could be detected were limited. The 87-base-pair reads could not distinguish some IMGT-functional V segments, including TRBV6-2 and TRBV6-3, so those segments were excluded. In a later analysis, HLA-associated TCR beta chains showed more clonal expansion and lower generation probabilities than non-associated chains that were equally common. Broadly in line with IMGT annotations, most TCR beta V segments showed up in productive rearrangements about 87% or about 30% of the time in an earlier analysis of 450 to 750 of the donors. The earlier analysis of approximately 540 of the donors excluded 15 to 20 rarely observed V segments, including chromosome 9 orphons, because counts were too low. In the study, 150 to 200 TCR beta chains were listed as associated with cytomegalovirus. A later analysis associated 15,000 or so TCR beta sequences with specific HLA alleles at a false discovery rate of 0.05. Compared with the roughly 700-donor mean, donors in an Asian-associated ancestry cluster had fewer N-insertions in productive TCRs, according to a later genetic analysis. A group of highly shared sequence variants was considered likely to be a technical artifact of the sequencing pipeline. The authors suggested that the approach could potentially be generalized to other disease states and immunological phenotypes. A later analysis reported that several top co-occurrence clusters appeared linked to parvovirus B19, influenza, CMV and Epstein-Barr virus. Across donors, most TCR sequences were observed very rarely, whereas some public TCRs were present in many individuals. When HLA alleles, especially DR and DQ, strongly co-occurred, TCR associations were difficult to assign to individual alleles. The only immune exposure information available for the cohort was CMV serostatus. In both the original and validation cohorts, the classifier was reported to diagnose cytomegalovirus status with high specificity and sensitivity. The presence/absence analyses assumed that sequencing depth was roughly uniform across donors, and that assumption may not be true.

The cohort comprised around 700 healthy bone marrow donors. At the time of sampling, every cohort member was nominally healthy, though immune exposures that went unrecorded were likely present. The donor tested CMV seronegative and was one of the 352 seronegative cohort members. A peripheral blood sample was provided by each donor, and peripheral blood mononuclear cells were used for TCR beta sequencing. The Qiagen DNeasy Blood Extraction Kit was used to extract genomic DNA from the blood cell samples. The cysteine opens and the phenylalanine closes a CDR3 of 14 amino acids. Only CDR3 DNA remains: 42 bases, in frame from the first base. CDR1 and CDR2 are drawn from the germline V gene: KGHSH, LQKENI. V is shortened by 3 bases, J by 2 bases, and the region joining them spans 10 bases. For this clone: This receptor's antigen is unknown. Nothing much larger sits one base from this clone, and base qualities are not available.

Receptors were amplified or captured by the immunoSEQ multiplex PCR assay. For the multiplex PCR, a mixture combining 60 forward primers for TCR Vbeta segments and 13 reverse primers for TCR Jbeta segments was used. Amplification of the CDR3 region of rearranged TCR beta genes was performed with a multiplex PCR assay on genomic DNA. The amplified TCR beta libraries were sequenced on the Illumina HiSeq System as 87-base-pair reads. The authors' pipeline ran thus. A later analysis tallied roughly 80 million unique TCR beta chains across the 640 or so repertoires, and around 10 million of those chains were shared by two or more donors. Raw reads were error-corrected and collapsed into unique sequences with a nearest-neighbor algorithm that merged closely related sequences to remove PCR and sequencing errors. V, D and J gene segments were assigned by aligning CDR3 sequences to IMGT reference sequences. For a sequence to be retained, a match of at least six nucleotides to both a V gene segment and a J gene segment was required. A rearrangement counted as productive if the CDR3 had no stop codons and remained in frame with V and J, and every other rearrangement counted as non-productive. CDR3 was defined according to IMGT convention as the region running from the second conserved V-encoded cysteine to the conserved J-encoded phenylalanine. In an earlier analysis of more than 550 of the donors, sequences lacking an unambiguous match to a single V gene segment were excluded. An earlier analysis of approximately 590 of the donors called V segments functional above 56.7% productive rearrangements and segregating when the between-donor standard deviation exceeded 5%. To diagnose cytomegalovirus status from the catalog of TCR beta chain sequences, a statistical classification framework was built. In a later analysis, V and J genes were assigned by comparing TCR nucleotide sequences against IMGT/GENE-DB human TR gene sequences. The TCRdist pipeline was used in a later analysis to assign CDR3 sequences and most-parsimonious VDJ recombination scenarios. In a later analysis, each TCR beta chain was defined by its CDR3 amino acid sequence together with its V-gene family, and reads without a unique V-gene family were excluded. To address suspected cross-contamination and a sequencing artifact, a later analysis removed some 620 highly shared, low-generation-probability nucleotide sequences. For each public chain, a later analysis derived a clonal expansion index from normalized ranks of inferred template counts within each repertoire. In a later analysis, generation probabilities were computed using a VDJ recombination model fitted to out-of-frame rearrangements, and the results were checked against IGoR. Hypergeometric tests were used in a later analysis to score TCR-TCR, TCR-HLA and TCR-CMV co-occurrence, with a repertoire-size bias correction applied to the TCR pairs. False discovery rates were estimated in a later analysis by permuting HLA or CMV assignments 20 times. In a later analysis, co-occurring TCRs were grouped using DBSCAN, with TCRdist sequence similarity added in when clustering inside HLA-allele-positive subsets. For co-occurrence clustering, repertoires with fewer than 30,000 or more than 120,000 public chains were excluded, along with roughly 5 repertoires with anomalous nucleotide sharing. Sourced from immuneACCESS, this table was stored by TCRdb with only in-frame sequences that have V and J called. A share of the clones is absent; for the studies checked, an unresolved V gene accounts for under half, and the remainder has no known explanation. That table gives V, J and clone size, and the DNA gave D and trimming. The sample data list some 80,000 clones, and around 78% of these were observed just once. The ten largest make up approximately 3.7% of the sample.

Sequencing was done on a sample of PBMCs. The rearrangement combines TRBV18 with TRBJ1-1; the D segment could be TRBD1, given 6 matching bases. The sequence was obtained from a middle-aged man in good health and CMV-seronegative. CDR3 sequence: CASSPGQPNTEAFF. In nucleotides, the sequence is TGTGCCAGCTCACCTGGACAGCCTAACACTGAAGCTTTCTTT.